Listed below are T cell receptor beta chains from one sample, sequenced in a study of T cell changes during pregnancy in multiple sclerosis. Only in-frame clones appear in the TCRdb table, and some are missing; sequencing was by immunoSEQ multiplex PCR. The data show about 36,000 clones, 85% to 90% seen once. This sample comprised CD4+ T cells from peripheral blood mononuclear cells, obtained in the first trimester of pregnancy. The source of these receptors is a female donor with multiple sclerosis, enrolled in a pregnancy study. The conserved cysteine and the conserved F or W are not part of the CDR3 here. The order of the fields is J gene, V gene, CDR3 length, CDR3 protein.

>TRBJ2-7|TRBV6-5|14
ASSYGQGQGTLEQY
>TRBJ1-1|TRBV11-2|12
ASSRQGAMTEAF
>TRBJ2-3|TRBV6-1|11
ASSVGPTDTQY
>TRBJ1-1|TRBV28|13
ASSPPTAMNTEAF
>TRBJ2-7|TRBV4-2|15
ASSQGGLGQGSYEQY
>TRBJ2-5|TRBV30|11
AWTGGQRETQY
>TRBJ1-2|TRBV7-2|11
ASSVDRGEGYT
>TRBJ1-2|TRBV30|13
AWREDLLEGYGYT
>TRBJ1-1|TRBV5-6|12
ASSSTGGVGEAF
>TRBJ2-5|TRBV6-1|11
ASSEARWETQY
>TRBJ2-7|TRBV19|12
ASSIRGDPPEQY
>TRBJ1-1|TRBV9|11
ASSVRLNTEAF
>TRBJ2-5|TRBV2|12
ASSATGGQETQY
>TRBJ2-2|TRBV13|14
ASSLGGAGGTGELF
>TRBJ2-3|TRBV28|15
ASSTPPGQGATDTQY
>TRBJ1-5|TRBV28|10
ASSVGRQPQH
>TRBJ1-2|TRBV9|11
ASSVADNSGYT
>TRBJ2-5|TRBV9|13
ASSLLGLAEETQY
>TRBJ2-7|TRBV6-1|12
ATGTGTGLGEQY
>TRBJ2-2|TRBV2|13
ASSRQGLNTGELF
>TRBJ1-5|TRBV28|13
ASSFIQGGNQPQH
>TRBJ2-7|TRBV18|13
ASSAAGTGVNEQY
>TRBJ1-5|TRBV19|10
ASSIRGQPQH
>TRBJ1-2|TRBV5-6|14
ASSLSYGTGGDGYT
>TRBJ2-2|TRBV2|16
ASSYGRVWTGGTGELF
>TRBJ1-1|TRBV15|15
ATSRGKGQAPNTEAF
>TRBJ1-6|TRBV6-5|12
ASCRDRDQPPLH
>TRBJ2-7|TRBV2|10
ASSARINEQY
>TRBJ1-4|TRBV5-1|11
ATRRGLNEKLF
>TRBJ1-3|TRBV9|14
ASSSLGGDSGNTIY
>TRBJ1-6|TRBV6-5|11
ASSGQVRSPLH
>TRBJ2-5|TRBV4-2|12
ASSHTGEQETQY
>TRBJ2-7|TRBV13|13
ASSLRGTGPYEQY
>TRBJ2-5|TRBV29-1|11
SVKDRVQETQY
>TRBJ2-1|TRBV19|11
ASRTLGAGEQF
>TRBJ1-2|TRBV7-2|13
ASRIGTATGYGYT
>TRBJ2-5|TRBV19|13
ASSIEADPRETQY
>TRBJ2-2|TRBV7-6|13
ASSLSGRDTGELF
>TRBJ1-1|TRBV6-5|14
ASSYRGVGENTEAF
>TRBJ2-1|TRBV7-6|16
ASSPTSGGEVLGNEQF
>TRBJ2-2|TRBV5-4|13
ASSLSGGVIGELF
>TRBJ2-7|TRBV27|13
ASSLTGGPGYEQY
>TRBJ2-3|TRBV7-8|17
ASSFPAGRGTPSTDTQY
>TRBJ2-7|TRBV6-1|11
ASNRQGSYEQY
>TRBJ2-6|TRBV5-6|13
ASSRYYSGANVLT
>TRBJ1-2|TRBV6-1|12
ASSELSGGGGYT
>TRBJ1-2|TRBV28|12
ASSPPEDQYGYT
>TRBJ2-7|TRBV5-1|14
ASSLGVDRSIYEQY
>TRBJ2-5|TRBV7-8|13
ASSLVQIPQETQY
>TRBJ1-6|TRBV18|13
ASSLRDSLNSPLH
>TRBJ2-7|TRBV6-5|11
ASRKDRVHEQY
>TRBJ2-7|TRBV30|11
AWSPGIPYEQY